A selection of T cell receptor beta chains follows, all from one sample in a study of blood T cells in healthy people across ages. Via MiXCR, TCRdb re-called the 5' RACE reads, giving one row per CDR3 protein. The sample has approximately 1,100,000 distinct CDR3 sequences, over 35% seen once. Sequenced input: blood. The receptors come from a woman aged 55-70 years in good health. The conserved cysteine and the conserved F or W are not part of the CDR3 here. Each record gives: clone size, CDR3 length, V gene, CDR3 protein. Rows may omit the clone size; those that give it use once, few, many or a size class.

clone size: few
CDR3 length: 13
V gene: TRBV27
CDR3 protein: ASSTSPIQPLEQY

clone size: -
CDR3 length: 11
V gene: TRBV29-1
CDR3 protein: SVEDGLQDTQY

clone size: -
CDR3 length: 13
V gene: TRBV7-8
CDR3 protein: ASREDRGRGETQY

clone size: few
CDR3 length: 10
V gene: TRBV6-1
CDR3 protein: ASLRGGETQY

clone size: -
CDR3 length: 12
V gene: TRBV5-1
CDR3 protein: ASSLSGGDDEQY

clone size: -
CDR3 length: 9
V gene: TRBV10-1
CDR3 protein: ASSDIGEQF

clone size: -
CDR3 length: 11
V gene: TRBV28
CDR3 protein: ANSFFVGQPQH

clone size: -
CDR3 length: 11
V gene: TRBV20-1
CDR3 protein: SATEQGAGGYT

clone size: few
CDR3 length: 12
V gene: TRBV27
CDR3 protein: ASSLLEAAGEQF

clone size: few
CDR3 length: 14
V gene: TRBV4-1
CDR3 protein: ASSPYSTGNNEKLF

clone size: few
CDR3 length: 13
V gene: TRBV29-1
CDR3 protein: SGNGLAGGGDTQY

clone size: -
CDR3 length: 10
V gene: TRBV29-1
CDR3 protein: SVEAQTYEQY

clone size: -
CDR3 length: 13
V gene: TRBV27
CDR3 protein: ASSLRWGPSYEQY

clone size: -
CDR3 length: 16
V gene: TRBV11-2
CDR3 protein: ASSLGSGVKFRDNEQF

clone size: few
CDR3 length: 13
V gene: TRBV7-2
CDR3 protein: ASSPRGGFTDTQY

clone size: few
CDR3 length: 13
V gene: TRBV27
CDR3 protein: ASSTRAPATYEQY

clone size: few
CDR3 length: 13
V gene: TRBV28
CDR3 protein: ASSFFREYKNIQY

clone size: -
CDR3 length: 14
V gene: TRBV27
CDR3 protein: ASSLFAQDHRQPQH

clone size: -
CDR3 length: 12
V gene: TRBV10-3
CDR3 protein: ATSADLLPGEQY

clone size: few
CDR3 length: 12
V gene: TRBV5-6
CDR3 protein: ASSDRDRGNEQY

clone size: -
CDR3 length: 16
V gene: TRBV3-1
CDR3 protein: ASSQRLAGGPNTGELF

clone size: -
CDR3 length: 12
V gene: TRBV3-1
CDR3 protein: ASSQDRSGYGYT

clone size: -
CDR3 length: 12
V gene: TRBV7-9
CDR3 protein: AVRRGPSYNEQY

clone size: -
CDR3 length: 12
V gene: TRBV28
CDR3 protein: ASTAEGENEKLF

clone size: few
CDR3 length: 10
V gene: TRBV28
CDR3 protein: ASSYLSYEQY

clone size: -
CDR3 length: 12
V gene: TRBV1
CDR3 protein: TSSQRTCLRKQY

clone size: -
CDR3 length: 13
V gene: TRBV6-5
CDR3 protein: ASSTQDSGANVLT

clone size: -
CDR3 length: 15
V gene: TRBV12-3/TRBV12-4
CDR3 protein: ASSPRRARSSYNEQY

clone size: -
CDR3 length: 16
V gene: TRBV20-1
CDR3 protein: SARATSGQGFGAYEQY

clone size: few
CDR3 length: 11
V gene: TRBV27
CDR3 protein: ASSLSVTYEQY

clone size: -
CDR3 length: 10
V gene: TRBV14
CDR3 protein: ASSQAGNEQY

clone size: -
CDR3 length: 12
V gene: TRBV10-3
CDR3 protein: AIREAGSNEKLF

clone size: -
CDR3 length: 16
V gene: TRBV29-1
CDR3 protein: SVGGGFRGSFSYNEQF

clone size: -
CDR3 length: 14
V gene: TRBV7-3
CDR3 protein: VSSLTGDRVNYGYT

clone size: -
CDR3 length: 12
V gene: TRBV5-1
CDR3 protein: ASSLTRFNYEQY

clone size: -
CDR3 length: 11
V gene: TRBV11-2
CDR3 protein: ASSLGRSNEQF

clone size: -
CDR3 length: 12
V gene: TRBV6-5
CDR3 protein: ASSSLGGNDEQF

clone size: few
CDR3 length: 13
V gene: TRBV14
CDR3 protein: ASSQLRDRVDEQY